This TCR beta chain was identified in a study of blood T cell repertoires in COVID-19. Turning to the study itself: The analysed material was cDNA or gDNA that came from T cells, B-cell-depleted T cells, or PBMCs.

This CDR3 is 17 amino acids long. In germline, CDR1 is SGHDN, CDR2 FVKESK. Trimming removed 4 bases from V and 0 bases from J; junction bases left unmatched: 8. Clones were sequenced by immunoSEQ multiplex PCR, and TCRdb holds only the in-frame ones, with some missing. The sample records more than 65,000 clones, over 65% being singletons. This clonotype was sampled from a woman in her 70s with acute or convalescent COVID-19. This chain connects TRBV14 to TRBJ1-1, with 10 bases lining up with TRBD1. The sequenced sample was peripheral blood. The CDR3 DNA reads TGTGCCAGCAGCCCGCGGGACAGGGGTTTGATGAACACTGAAGCTTTCTTT. Translating it yields CASSPRDRGLMNTEAFF.